This T cell receptor (beta chain) is drawn from a study of type 1 regulatory T cells. About the research overall: T-allo10 is a Tr1-enriched, alloantigen-specific CD4 T cell product made in vitro.

Remarks on this clonotype: Antigen: not known.

Overall study results and limits: Type 1 regulatory T cells had a more restricted TCR repertoire than non-type 1 regulatory T cells.

The CDR3 is 13 amino acids. The V end was cut by 6 bases, the J end by 4 bases, with 12 bases between. TCRdb fed the reads into MiXCR, producing one record per CDR3 protein. In the table there are about 59,000 distinct CDR3 sequences, 62% of which are singletons. Specimen: cultured non-Tr1 T cells, either the whole culture or a sorted T cell fraction (not recorded which). The receptor comes from a human donor in good health. J is TRBJ1-2 and V is TRBV12-3 or TRBV12-4, with a possible D match to TRBD1 (6 bases). The CDR3 DNA sequence: TGTGCCAGCAGCCTTGACAGGACCTATGGCTACACCTTC. It is translated as CASSLDRTYGYTF.